This T cell receptor (beta chain) was recovered during a study of metastatic and nonmetastatic thyroid tumors. V was clipped by 2 bases and J by 1 base, with 5 bases between them. Germline V lookup: CDR1 MRHNA, CDR2 SNTAGT. The CDR3 has 14 amino acids. TCRdb reassembled clones from the PCR reads with MiXCR. The sample consists of 9,500 to 15,000 clones, about 31% of them appearing once. All patients reached thyroid surgery having received no treatment beforehand. The chain carries TRBV6-4 and TRBJ2-2; TRBD2 might be the D (5 bases). This receptor was identified in a female donor with papillary thyroid cancer or a benign thyroid nodule (not recorded which). Some clones in this sample may be carry-over from other donors' samples. The source material was tumor tissue. The CDR3 here is CASSDRENTGELFF. For the CDR3, the DNA is TGTGCCAGCAGTGACCGGGAGAACACCGGGGAGCTGTTTTTT.